This section outlines one T cell receptor beta chain sequence together with its context. This record belongs to a study of blood T cell repertoires in COVID-19. Study as a whole: Samples representing acute and convalescent COVID-19 were sourced from the United States, Italy and Spain. From T cells, B-cell-depleted T cells, or PBMCs came the material, which was cDNA or gDNA.

Study processing details: Using reference gene primer amplification, nucleated cell counts were estimated. Method: immunoSEQ multiplex PCR; TCRdb's copy keeps in-frame clones and lacks some. The D gene and trimming were derived from the DNA, and the V and J assignments and clone size from that table. The sample consists of about 300,000 clones, roughly 90% of them appearing once. Patients from Seattle were sampled longitudinally, starting during active infection. After removal of 4 bases from V and 2 bases from J, the junction contained 8 bases not matched to a gene. CDR3 length: 17 amino acids. Germline V gene lookup returns CDR1 LGHDT and CDR2 YNNKEL (reference sequence).

V is TRBV3-1 (or the pseudogene TRBV3-2) and J is TRBJ2-6; 7 bases match TRBD2. Sequenced sample: peripheral blood. The receptor was isolated from a woman in her 30s with COVID-19, enrolled during active disease. This CDR3 is CASSRGRADPGANVLTF. The CDR3 bases are TGTGCCAGCAGCCGAGGGAGGGCAGACCCTGGGGCCAACGTCCTGACTTTC.